The rows below give T cell receptor beta chains drawn from one sample of a study of blood T cell repertoires in COVID-19. The assay was immunoSEQ multiplex PCR, and TCRdb's table has in-frame clones only and misses some. The sample shows 50,000 to 85,000 clones, approximately 79% of them seen only once. Sequencing was done on a sample of peripheral blood. The receptors stem from a man in his 60s with acute or convalescent COVID-19. The CDR3 runs from the conserved cysteine through the conserved F or W. A D gene is named only where the DNA matches it firmly. Expanded clones are given a class, and other clones once, few, many or no size at all.

J gene: TRBJ2-5
D gene: .
clone size: .
V gene: TRBV5-4
CDR3 protein: CASSSTWQETQYF
CDR3 DNA: TGTGCCAGCAGCTCTACGTGGCAAGAGACCCAGTACTTC

J gene: TRBJ1-2
D gene: .
clone size: .
V gene: TRBV7-2
CDR3 protein: CASRVQSAGIDGYTF
CDR3 DNA: TGTGCCAGCAGGGTACAGTCGGCGGGAATAGATGGCTACACCTTC

J gene: TRBJ1-6
D gene: TRBD1
clone size: .
V gene: TRBV5-4
CDR3 protein: CASSWWDREGSPLHF
CDR3 DNA: TGTGCCAGCAGCTGGTGGGACAGGGAAGGCTCACCCCTCCACTTT

J gene: TRBJ2-1
D gene: .
clone size: .
V gene: TRBV11-3
CDR3 protein: CASSLRAGTPYNEQFF
CDR3 DNA: TGTGCCAGCAGCTTACGGGCGGGGACCCCCTACAATGAGCAGTTCTTC

J gene: TRBJ2-7
D gene: TRBD2
clone size: .
V gene: TRBV18
CDR3 protein: CASSRTGGYEQYF
CDR3 DNA: TGTGCCAGCTCACGGACGGGAGGCTACGAGCAGTACTTC

J gene: TRBJ2-1
D gene: TRBD2
clone size: .
V gene: TRBV5-4
CDR3 protein: CASSLGGGASYNEQFF
CDR3 DNA: TGTGCCAGCAGCTTGGGCGGGGGGGCTTCCTACAATGAGCAGTTCTTC

J gene: TRBJ1-3
D gene: .
clone size: .
V gene: TRBV10-1
CDR3 protein: CASSSQNSGNTIYF
CDR3 DNA: TGCGCCAGCAGTAGTCAGAACTCTGGAAACACCATATATTTT

J gene: TRBJ1-1
D gene: TRBD1
clone size: few
V gene: TRBV7-2
CDR3 protein: CASSLAVRGITEAFF
CDR3 DNA: TGTGCCAGCAGCTTAGCCGTCAGGGGGATCACTGAAGCTTTCTTT

J gene: TRBJ1-2
D gene: .
clone size: .
V gene: TRBV6-1
CDR3 protein: CASSEAGGAGGYTF
CDR3 DNA: TGTGCCAGCAGTGAAGCTGGGGGCGCCGGAGGCTACACCTTC

J gene: TRBJ1-1
D gene: TRBD1
clone size: .
V gene: TRBV10-3
CDR3 protein: CAISAGGTEAFF
CDR3 DNA: TGTGCCATCAGTGCAGGGGGCACTGAAGCTTTCTTT

J gene: TRBJ2-2
D gene: TRBD1
clone size: .
V gene: TRBV4-1
CDR3 protein: CASSHTTGVNTGELFF
CDR3 DNA: TGCGCCAGCAGCCATACAACAGGGGTGAACACCGGGGAGCTGTTTTTT

J gene: TRBJ1-2
D gene: TRBD1
clone size: .
V gene: TRBV6-5
CDR3 protein: CASSYDRVNGYTF
CDR3 DNA: TGTGCCAGCAGTTACGACAGGGTGAATGGCTACACCTTC

J gene: TRBJ2-2
D gene: .
clone size: .
V gene: TRBV4-2
CDR3 protein: CASSQEAAGTGELFF
CDR3 DNA: TGTGCCAGCAGCCAAGAGGCCGCAGGGACCGGGGAGCTGTTTTTT

J gene: TRBJ2-1
D gene: TRBD2
clone size: .
V gene: TRBV9
CDR3 protein: CASSVALLAGDNEQFF
CDR3 DNA: TGTGCCAGCAGCGTAGCTCTACTAGCGGGGGACAATGAGCAGTTCTTC

J gene: TRBJ1-3
D gene: .
clone size: .
V gene: TRBV5-5
CDR3 protein: CASSLGRPGSGNTIYF
CDR3 DNA: TGTGCCAGCAGCTTAGGCCGGCCGGGCTCTGGAAACACCATATATTTT

J gene: TRBJ2-1
D gene: TRBD2
clone size: .
V gene: TRBV5-1
CDR3 protein: CASSSGTSGGALGEQFF
CDR3 DNA: TGCGCCAGCAGCTCCGGGACTAGCGGGGGGGCATTGGGTGAGCAGTTCTTC

J gene: TRBJ1-1
D gene: TRBD1
clone size: .
V gene: TRBV6-2/TRBV6-3
CDR3 protein: CASSYGQDAFF
CDR3 DNA: TGTGCCAGCAGTTACGGACAGGATGCTTTCTTT

J gene: TRBJ1-1
D gene: TRBD1
clone size: .
V gene: TRBV6-2/TRBV6-3
CDR3 protein: CASSYGQGRFTEAFF
CDR3 DNA: TGTGCCAGCAGTTACGGACAGGGGAGATTTACTGAAGCTTTCTTT

J gene: TRBJ2-3
D gene: TRBD1
clone size: few
V gene: TRBV30
CDR3 protein: CAWSVLGTGPDTQYF
CDR3 DNA: TGTGCCTGGAGTGTACTAGGGACAGGCCCAGATACGCAGTATTTT

J gene: TRBJ2-1
D gene: .
clone size: .
V gene: TRBV30
CDR3 protein: CAWSFPTGTSPREQFF
CDR3 DNA: TGTGCCTGGAGTTTCCCCACCGGGACTTCCCCGAGGGAGCAGTTCTTC

J gene: TRBJ2-3
D gene: .
clone size: .
V gene: TRBV5-4
CDR3 protein: CASSGGTARTDTQYF
CDR3 DNA: TGTGCCAGCAGCGGGGGGACGGCACGCACAGATACGCAGTATTTT

J gene: TRBJ2-7
D gene: TRBD1
clone size: .
V gene: TRBV19
CDR3 protein: CASSTHTGTGGEQYF
CDR3 DNA: TGTGCCAGTAGTACCCACACCGGGACAGGAGGCGAGCAGTACTTC

J gene: TRBJ1-1
D gene: .
clone size: .
V gene: TRBV4-2
CDR3 protein: CASSQAGTPQAFF
CDR3 DNA: TGTGCCAGCAGCCAAGCTGGGACACCTCAAGCTTTCTTT

J gene: TRBJ2-2
D gene: .
clone size: .
V gene: TRBV10-3
CDR3 protein: CAIRISMTTARTGELFF
CDR3 DNA: TGTGCCATCAGGATCTCTATGACAACTGCGCGCACCGGGGAGCTGTTTTTT

J gene: TRBJ2-6
D gene: TRBD1
clone size: few
V gene: TRBV9
CDR3 protein: CASSELGTGSGANVLTF
CDR3 DNA: TGTGCCAGCAGCGAGCTCGGGACAGGGTCTGGGGCCAACGTCCTGACTTTC

J gene: TRBJ1-6
D gene: TRBD1
clone size: .
V gene: TRBV5-4
CDR3 protein: CASSRDRGSSPLHF
CDR3 DNA: TGTGCCAGCAGTCGGGACAGGGGGTCGTCACCCCTCCACTTT

J gene: TRBJ1-1
D gene: TRBD1
clone size: .
V gene: TRBV3-1/TRBV3-2
CDR3 protein: CASSQGQGARPFF
CDR3 DNA: TGTGCCAGCAGCCAAGGACAGGGGGCGCGACCTTTCTTT

J gene: TRBJ2-4
D gene: TRBD1
clone size: .
V gene: TRBV7-9
CDR3 protein: CASSLETGIFNIQYF
CDR3 DNA: TGTGCCAGCAGCTTGGAGACAGGGATTTTCAACATTCAGTACTTC

J gene: TRBJ1-3
D gene: .
clone size: few
V gene: TRBV3-1/TRBV3-2
CDR3 protein: CASSQESGAGNTIYF
CDR3 DNA: TGTGCCAGCAGCCAAGAGTCCGGGGCTGGAAACACCATATATTTT